This T cell receptor beta chain is drawn from a study of shared clonotypes between healthy human individuals. Profiled with immunoSEQ multiplex PCR; TCRdb holds only in-frame clones, not every one. Among about 2.1 million clones listed, just over 90% were seen once. In the case of this clone: What it binds is unknown. Other DNA sequences from this sample encode an identical CDR3 as well.

Cells designated naive CD8 were CD45RO-negative and were positively selected for CCR7, with terminally differentiated effector memory CD45RA+ cells excluded. The donors, healthy adults who were HIV-negative, had experienced no recent acute infections or vaccinations. The CDR3 consists of 15 residues. CDR1 and CDR2 from the germline V gene are SGHAT and FQNNGV. The V end was cut by 1 base, the J end by 7 bases, with 14 bases between. Study-level findings and limits: Sampling was confined to blood; repertoires within tissues likely differ.

This sequence was found in a man aged 18 to 30 in good health. Some clones in this sample may be carry-over from other donors' samples. Sequencing was done on a sample of naive CD8+ T cells from PBMCs. The rearrangement links TRBV11-2 to TRBJ2-1, with D perhaps TRBD1 or TRBD2 (5 bases each). The CDR3: CASSLAGLHRNEQFF. The CDR3 nucleotides read TGTGCCAGCAGCTTAGCGGGGCTCCATCGTAATGAGCAGTTCTTC.